The clone carrying this T cell receptor (beta chain) was counted once. Its antigen is unidentified. The sample comes from a study of cytomegalovirus exposure and HLA in healthy donors. Trimming left V 6 bases short and J 6 bases short, with 11 bases between. Germline CDR1 and CDR2: MNHEY and SVGAGI. The CDR3 is 13 residues long. Repertoires were generated with immunoSEQ multiplex PCR, while TCRdb's copy carries only in-frame clones and drops some. The table records around 240,000 clones, 90% of them present only once. Study findings and constraints: Listed as cytomegalovirus-associated were 150 to 200 TCR beta chains. Three CMV-associated chains proved CMV antigen-specific in vitro.

This TCR was recovered from a woman under 30 in good health and CMV-seronegative. The rearrangement joins TRBV6-5 to TRBJ1-4; D not certain. Sequenced sample: PBMCs. The CDR3 DNA is TGTGCCAGCAGAGGAGGGCTGGATGAAAAACTGTTTTTT. It translates to CASRGGLDEKLFF.